The 26 T cell receptor beta chains in this list originate from one sample, sequenced in a study of blood T cell repertoires in COVID-19. Sequenced by immunoSEQ multiplex PCR; TCRdb stores in-frame clones only, minus some. The repertoire has about 90,000 clones, 81% of them found once; the top ten carry around 25%. Sample: peripheral blood. These receptors all come from a man at least 80 years old with active or convalescent COVID-19.

The chain links TRBV12-5 to TRBJ2-1; 10 nucleotides match TRBD1. This CDR3 contains 16 residues. Trimming cost V 1 base and J 3 bases; bases outside gene matches: 3. CDR1 is LGHNT and CDR2 is FRNRAP in the germline V gene. CDR3 loop: CASGLETGGGYNEQFF. The CDR3 bases are TGTGCTAGTGGTTTGGAGACAGGGGGCGGCTACAATGAGCAGTTCTTC.

The V and J genes are TRBV7-2 and TRBJ2-2; a weak D match, TRBD2 (6 bases). Trimming cost V 7 bases and J 0 bases, with 12 bases left between them. Germline V lookup: CDR1 SGHTA, CDR2 FQGNSA. The CDR3 extends over 15 amino acids. This CDR3 is CASKGGVANTGELFF. The CDR3 nucleotides are TGTGCCAGCAAGGGCGGGGTCGCGAACACCGGGGAGCTGTTTTTT.

The chain uses TRBV14 and TRBJ1-2; D gene unclear. V was clipped by 5 bases and J by 0 bases, with 7 bases between them. CDR1 and CDR2 (germline): SGHDN, FVKESK. This CDR3 is built from 13 residues. The CDR3 bases are TGTGCCAGCAGCGAGGGAACTAACTATGGCTACACCTTC. This sequence encodes CASSEGTNYGYTF.

A few counts support this clone. This chain uses TRBV19 with TRBJ2-3, with TRBD2 matching 12 bases. Germline V gene sequence: CDR1 LNHDA, CDR2 SQIVND (reference sequence). The CDR3 totals 18 residues. V dropped 3 bases and J dropped 0; count of bases not matched to a gene: 7. CDR3 DNA sequence: TGTGCCAGTAGTATCCAACTAGCGGGGGGCGCTAGCACAGATACGCAGTATTTT. Amino acids: CASSIQLAGGASTDTQYF.

This rearrangement joins TRBV27 to TRBJ2-5; 9 bases are shared with TRBD1. The CDR3 spans 16 residues. The germline V gene has CDR1 MNHEY and CDR2 SMNVEV (reference sequence). J lost 1 base, V lost 5 bases, and 8 bases had no gene match. The CDR3 loop is CASSLGQGFAQETQYF. In DNA, the CDR3 is TGTGCCAGCAGTCTGGGACAGGGCTTTGCCCAAGAGACCCAGTACTTC.

This chain uses TRBV24-1 with TRBJ2-1, with TRBD2 as a possible D gene (6 bases). The germline gives CDR1 KGHDR, CDR2 SFDVKD. Trimming took off 6 bases at V and 8 bases at J, with 19 bases between the two ends. This CDR3 has 15 amino acids. In nucleotides, the CDR3 is TGTGCCACCAGTTGGGACGCGGGGCGACACGATGAGCAGTTCTTC. Translation gives CATSWDAGRHDEQFF.

This chain uses TRBV2 with TRBJ1-2; D is possibly TRBD1 (6 bases). V lost 6 bases, J lost 4 bases, and 15 bases lay in between. Germline V gives CDR1 SNHLY, CDR2 FYNNEI. The CDR3 is 14 amino acids. The CDR3 DNA follows: TGTGCCAGCAGCGCGACAGGAGCCCTCTATGGCTACACCTTC. Its protein is CASSATGALYGYTF. The whole variable domain, remainder taken from reference TRBV2 and TRBJ1-2, is EPEVTQTPSHQVTQMGQEVILRCVPISNHLYFYWYRQILGQKVEFLVSFYNNEISEKSEIFDDQFSVERPDGSNFTLKIRSTKLEDSAMYFCASSATGALYGYTFGSGTRLTVV.

This rearrangement joins TRBV5-1 to TRBJ2-7; 7 positions agree with TRBD1. The CDR3 extends over 14 amino acids. Per germline, CDR1 SGHRS and CDR2 YFSETQ. Trimming cost V 4 bases and J 3 bases; bases outside gene matches: 7. CDR3 DNA sequence: TGCGCCAGCAGCACGCCGGGACAGAACTACGAGCAGTACTTC. This sequence encodes CASSTPGQNYEQYF.

V gene TRBV4-1 combines with J gene TRBJ1-1; maybe TRBD1 (5 bases). The V and J ends lost 4 bases and 0 bases respectively, with 9 bases between them. The germline CDR1 and CDR2 sequences are MGHRA and YSYEKL. The CDR3 loop spans 14 amino acids. The CDR3 sequence: CASSRETVNTEAFF. The CDR3 DNA reads as TGCGCCAGCAGCCGCGAGACAGTGAACACTGAAGCTTTCTTT.

As DNA, the CDR3 is TGTGCCAGCGGAATCAGGGGTCCCGGGGAGCTGTTTTTT. Protein product: CASGIRGPGELFF. The chain carries TRBV27 and TRBJ2-2, with D possibly TRBD1 on 6 matching bases. With 8 bases removed from V and 6 bases from J, the gap between germline ends came to 13 bases. Germline V gene lookup returns CDR1 MNHEY and CDR2 SMNVEV (reference sequence). The CDR3 loop spans 13 amino acids.

The genes are TRBV5-4 and TRBJ2-3, with D perhaps TRBD2 (6 bases). Germline loops: CDR1 SGHNT, CDR2 YYREEE (reference sequence). V was pared by 0 bases and J by 0 bases, with 11 bases between. The CDR3 is 16 residues long. The DNA for the CDR3 is TGTGCCAGCAGCTTGGGGGACTTCGGGAGCACAGATACGCAGTATTTT. Protein: CASSLGDFGSTDTQYF.

The rearrangement uses TRBV4-3 and TRBJ1-2, with D perhaps matching TRBD1 (6 bases). Trimming left V 0 bases short and J 8 bases short, with 16 bases between. CDR1 and CDR2 from the germline V gene are LGHNA and YSLEER. The CDR3 contains 15 residues. CDR3 sequence: CASSQDGGGGRGYTF. The CDR3 region has the DNA TGCGCCAGCAGCCAAGATGGGGGAGGGGGTCGGGGCTACACCTTC.

This clone was seen a few times. The chain combines TRBV7-9 with TRBJ1-4; no clear D. CDR1 and CDR2 (germline): SEHNR, FQNEAQ (reference sequence). This CDR3 region has 16 residues. V lost 2 bases and J lost 5, with 15 bases in between. CDR3 sequence (DNA): TGTGCCAGCAGCTTACTAAGGACGTCGGGAAATGAAAAACTGTTTTTT. Protein: CASSLLRTSGNEKLFF.

This clone came up once. The genes are TRBV19 and TRBJ1-3, with D unclear. Deletions cut 6 bases from V and 0 bases from J, with 9 bases between. The CDR3 spans 14 residues. The V gene's germline CDR1 is LNHDA and CDR2 SQIVND (reference sequence). CDR3 nucleotide sequence: TGTGCCAGTAGAAGGACTGTCTCTGGAAACACCATATATTTT. It is translated as CASRRTVSGNTIYF.

This clone was counted a few times. The chain carries TRBV5-1 and TRBJ2-3, with TRBD2 identical over 9 bases. The V and J ends lost 4 bases and 4 bases, in that order; junction bases with no gene match: 7. The CDR3 runs to 15 residues. Germline CDR1 SGHRS, CDR2 YFSETQ. The CDR3 nucleotides read TGCGCCAGCAGCCCAGGGACTAGCTGGGCAGATACGCAGTATTTT. Encoded protein: CASSPGTSWADTQYF.

The chain uses TRBV18 and TRBJ1-1; unclear D gene. The germline V gene encodes CDR1 KGHSH and CDR2 LQKENI. The CDR3 sequence is 13 residues long. The V gene lost 2 bases and the J gene lost 12 bases, with 16 bases spanning the gap. The CDR3, as DNA: TGTGCCAGCTCACCAGTAGCGCAGGCCCAGACTTTCTTT. Protein: CASSPVAQAQTFF.

J is TRBJ2-2 and V is TRBV5-1; D may be TRBD2 (6 bases). Per the germline V gene, CDR1 is SGHRS and CDR2 is YFSETQ. The V end was cut by 7 bases, the J end by 4 bases, with 14 bases between. This CDR3 is 14 amino acids long. The CDR3: CASDVGGGTGELFF. The CDR3 nucleotides are TGCGCCAGCGACGTCGGGGGAGGCACCGGGGAGCTGTTTTTT.

The V and J genes are TRBV24-1 and TRBJ2-3; TRBD2 agrees at 11 bases. Germline V CDR1 and CDR2: KGHDR, SFDVKD. This CDR3 comprises 15 residues. V lost 2 bases, J lost 10 bases, and 7 bases stayed unmatched. The CDR3 DNA is TGTGCCACCAGTGATTCACTCCTGACTAGCGGGGCGCAGTATTTT. This encodes CATSDSLLTSGAQYF.

The genes are TRBV12-5 and TRBJ1-1; TRBD1 agrees at 10 bases. J was trimmed by 5 bases and V by 2 bases; bases with no gene match: 17. Per the germline V gene, CDR1 is LGHNT and CDR2 is FRNRAP. The CDR3 covers 19 residues. The CDR3 protein is CASGLTRPGQGFRKTEAFF. The CDR3 DNA is TGTGCTAGTGGTTTGACGAGACCGGGACAGGGGTTTCGGAAGACTGAAGCTTTCTTT.

The chain joins TRBV4-1 to TRBJ2-2; D is ambiguous. The CDR3 sequence is 17 residues long. Germline CDR1 reads MGHRA; CDR2 reads YSYEKL. Trimming took 2 bases from V and 3 from J, leaving 16 bases between them. In DNA, the CDR3 is TGCGCCAGCAGCCAACCTCCCGGCAGTAGCTACACCGGGGAGCTGTTTTTT. Protein sequence: CASSQPPGSSYTGELFF.

The CDR3 sequence is CASSSGILYGYTF. CDR3 DNA: TGTGCCAGCAGCTCCGGGATCCTCTATGGCTACACCTTC. The genes are TRBV5-5 and TRBJ1-2; no clear D. The CDR3 has 13 amino acids. V lost 3 bases to trimming and J lost 4 bases, with 10 bases between them. The germline V gene encodes CDR1 SGHKS and CDR2 YYEKEE (reference sequence). Full variable domain (outside the CDR3, taken from reference TRBV5-5 and TRBJ1-2): DAGVTQSPTHLIKTRGQQVTLRCSPISGHKSVSWYQQVLGQGPQFIFQYYEKEERGRGNFPDRFSARQFPNYSSELNVNALLLGDSALYLCASSSGILYGYTFGSGTRLTVV.

V gene TRBV19 combines with J gene TRBJ2-1, with 9 bases that match TRBD1. Germline loops: CDR1 LNHDA, CDR2 SQIVND (reference sequence). The V and J ends lost 4 bases and 9 bases, in that order; junction bases with no gene match: 4. This CDR3 region has 13 residues. The CDR3: CASSTTGGGEQFF. The CDR3 DNA reads TGTGCCAGTAGTACGACAGGGGGGGGTGAGCAGTTCTTC.

This chain links TRBV25-1 with TRBJ1-5; possibly TRBD1 for D (6 bases). Trimming stripped 2 bases from V and 5 bases from J, with 10 bases between. Germline values: CDR1 MGHDK, CDR2 SYGVNS. The CDR3 runs to 14 residues. The CDR3 here is CASSETGLYQPQHF. CDR3 nucleotide sequence: TGTGCCAGCAGTGAAACAGGGCTCTATCAGCCCCAGCATTTT.

The rearrangement links TRBV6-6 to TRBJ2-7; 8 bases agree with TRBD2. The CDR3 consists of 16 residues. J gave up 0 bases and V 6 bases, and 10 bases lay outside the gene matches. Per the germline V gene, CDR1 is MNHNY and CDR2 is SVGAGI (reference sequence). The CDR3 protein is CASSPTAGTSSYEQYF. For the CDR3, the DNA is TGTGCCAGCAGCCCCACCGCTGGGACTAGCTCCTACGAGCAGTACTTC.

Note on this clone: An end of the junction differs from the germline gene, which may be a read error. The chain couples TRBV25-1 to TRBJ2-5; D gene uncertain. This CDR3 comprises 14 residues. Germline values: CDR1 MGHDK, CDR2 SYGVNS. CDR3 bases: TGTGCCAGCAGTGAATGGGCAGACCAGGAGACCCAGTACTTC. This codes for CASSEWADQETQYF.

The V call is TRBV20-1, the J call TRBJ2-7, with TRBD1 matching over 7 bases. The junction had 8 bases not matched to a gene; V was cut back by 8 bases and J by 7 bases. Germline CDR1 reads DFQATT; CDR2 reads SNEGSKA (reference sequence). The CDR3 spans 11 residues. DNA for the CDR3: TGCAGTCCCGCGAGGGGGCGAGAGCAGTACTTC. Translation: CSPARGREQYF.